This T cell receptor beta chain is from a study of blood T cell repertoires in COVID-19. Study as a whole: T cells, B-cell-depleted T cells, or PBMCs supplied cDNA or gDNA.

V was clipped by 0 bases and J by 4 bases, with 12 bases between them. CDR3 size: 14 residues. Germline CDR1 and CDR2: SQVTM and ANQGSEA. Seattle's enrolled individuals joined amid active infection and were then monitored longitudinally. Profiling relied on immunoSEQ multiplex PCR, and the TCRdb table lists in-frame clones only, not all of them. The sample consists of roughly 230,000 clones, 90% of them appearing once. Input material: peripheral blood. The chain carries TRBV29-1 and TRBJ1-2; D ambiguous. The TCR comes from a woman aged 60-75 years with COVID-19, enrolled during active disease. The CDR3 nucleotides read TGCAGCGTTGAAGATCTCGGAGACGTCTATGGCTACACCTTC. This sequence encodes CSVEDLGDVYGYTF.